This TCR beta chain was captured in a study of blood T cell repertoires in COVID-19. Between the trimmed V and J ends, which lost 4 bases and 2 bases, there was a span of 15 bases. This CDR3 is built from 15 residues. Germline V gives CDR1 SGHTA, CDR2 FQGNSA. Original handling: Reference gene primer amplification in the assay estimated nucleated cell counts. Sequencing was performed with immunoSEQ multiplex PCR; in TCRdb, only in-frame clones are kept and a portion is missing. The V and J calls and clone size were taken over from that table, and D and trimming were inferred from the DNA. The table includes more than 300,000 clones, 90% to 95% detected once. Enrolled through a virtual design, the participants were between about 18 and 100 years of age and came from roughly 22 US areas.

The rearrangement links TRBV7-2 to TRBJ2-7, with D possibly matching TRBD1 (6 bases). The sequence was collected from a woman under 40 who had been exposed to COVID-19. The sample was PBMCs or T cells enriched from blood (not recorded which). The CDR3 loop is CASSSHRDTAYEQYF. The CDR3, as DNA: TGTGCCAGCAGCTCTCACCGGGACACCGCCTACGAGCAGTACTTC. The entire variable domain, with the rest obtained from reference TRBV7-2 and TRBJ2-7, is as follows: GAGVSQSPSNKVTEKGKDVELRCDPISGHTALYWYRQSLGQGLEFLIYFQGNSAPDKSGLPSDRFSAERTGGSVSTLTIQRTQQEDSAVYLCASSSHRDTAYEQYFGPGTRLTVT.